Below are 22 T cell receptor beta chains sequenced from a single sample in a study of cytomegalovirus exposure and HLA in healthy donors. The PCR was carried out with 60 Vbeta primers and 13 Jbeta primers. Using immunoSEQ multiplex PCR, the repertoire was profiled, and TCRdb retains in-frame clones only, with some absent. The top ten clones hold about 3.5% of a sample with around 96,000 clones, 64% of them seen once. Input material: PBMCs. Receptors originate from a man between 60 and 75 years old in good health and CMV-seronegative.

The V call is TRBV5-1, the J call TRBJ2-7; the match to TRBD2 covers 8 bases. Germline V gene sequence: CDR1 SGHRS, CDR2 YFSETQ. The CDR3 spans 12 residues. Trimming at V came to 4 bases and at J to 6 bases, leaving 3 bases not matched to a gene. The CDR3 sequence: CASSPRGVEQYF. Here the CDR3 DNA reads TGCGCCAGCAGCCCGCGGGGGGTCGAGCAGTACTTC.

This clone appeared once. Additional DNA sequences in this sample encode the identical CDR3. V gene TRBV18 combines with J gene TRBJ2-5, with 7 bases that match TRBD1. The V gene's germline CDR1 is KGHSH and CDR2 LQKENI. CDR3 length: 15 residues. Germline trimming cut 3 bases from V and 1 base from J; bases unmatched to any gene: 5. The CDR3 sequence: CASSPPGTAQETQYF. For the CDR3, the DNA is TGTGCCAGCTCACCCCCTGGGACAGCCCAAGAGACCCAGTACTTC.

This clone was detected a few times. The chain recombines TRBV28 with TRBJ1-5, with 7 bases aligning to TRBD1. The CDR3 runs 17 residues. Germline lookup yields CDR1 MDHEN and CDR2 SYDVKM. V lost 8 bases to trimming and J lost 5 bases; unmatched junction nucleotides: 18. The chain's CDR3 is CASQGGSSLRGYQPQHF. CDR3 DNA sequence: TGTGCCAGCCAAGGGGGCTCCTCTCTCAGGGGATATCAGCCCCAGCATTTT.

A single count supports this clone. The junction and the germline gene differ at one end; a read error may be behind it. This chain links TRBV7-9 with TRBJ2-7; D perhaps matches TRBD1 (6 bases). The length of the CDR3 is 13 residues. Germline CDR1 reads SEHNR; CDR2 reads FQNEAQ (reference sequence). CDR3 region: CSSSSWTDYEQYF. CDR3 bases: TGTTCCAGCAGCTCATGGACAGACTACGAGCAGTACTTC.

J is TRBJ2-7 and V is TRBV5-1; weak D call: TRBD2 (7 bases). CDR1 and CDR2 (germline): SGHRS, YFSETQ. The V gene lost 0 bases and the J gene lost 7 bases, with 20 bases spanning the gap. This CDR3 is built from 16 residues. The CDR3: CASSLAGGTHIREQYF. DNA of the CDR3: TGCGCCAGCAGCTTGGCCGGGGGGACACATATACGAGAGCAGTACTTC.

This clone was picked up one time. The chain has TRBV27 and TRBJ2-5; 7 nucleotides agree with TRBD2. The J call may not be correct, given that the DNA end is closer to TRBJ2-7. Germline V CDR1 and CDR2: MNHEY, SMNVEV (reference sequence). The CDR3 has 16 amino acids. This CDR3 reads CASRSRGLEETYEQYF. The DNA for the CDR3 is TGTGCCAGCAGATCTCGCGGACTAGAAGAAACCTACGAGCAGTACTTC.

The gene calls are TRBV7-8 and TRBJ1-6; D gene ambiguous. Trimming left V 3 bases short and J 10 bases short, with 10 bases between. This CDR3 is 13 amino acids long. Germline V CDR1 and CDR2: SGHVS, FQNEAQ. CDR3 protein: CASSLPGLSPLHF. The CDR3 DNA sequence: TGTGCCAGCAGCTTGCCAGGCCTCTCACCCCTCCACTTT.

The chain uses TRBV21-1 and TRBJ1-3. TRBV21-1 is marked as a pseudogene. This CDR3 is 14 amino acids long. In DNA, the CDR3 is TGTGCCAGTCACCGGGACTGGCCCGGAAACACCATATATTTT. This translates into CASHRDWPGNTIYF.

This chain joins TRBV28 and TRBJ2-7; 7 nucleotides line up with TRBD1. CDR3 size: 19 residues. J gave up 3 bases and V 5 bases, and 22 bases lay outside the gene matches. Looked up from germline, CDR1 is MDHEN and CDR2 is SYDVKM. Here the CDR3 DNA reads TGTGCCAGCAGTCCCCATTTCGTGCAGGGGGAATCTCATAACTACGAGCAGTACTTC. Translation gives CASSPHFVQGESHNYEQYF. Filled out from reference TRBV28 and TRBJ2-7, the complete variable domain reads DVKVTQSSRYLVKRTGEKVFLECVQDMDHENMFWYRQDPGLGLRLIYFSYDVKMKEKGDIPEGYSVSREKKERFSLILESASTNQTSMYLCASSPHFVQGESHNYEQYFGPGTRLTVT.

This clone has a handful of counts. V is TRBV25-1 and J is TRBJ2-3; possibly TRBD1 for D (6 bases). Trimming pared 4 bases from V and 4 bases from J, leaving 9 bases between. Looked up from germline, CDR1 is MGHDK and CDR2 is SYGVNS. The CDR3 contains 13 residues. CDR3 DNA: TGTGCCAGCAGTGTTCAGGGGTCAGATACGCAGTATTTT. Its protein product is CASSVQGSDTQYF.

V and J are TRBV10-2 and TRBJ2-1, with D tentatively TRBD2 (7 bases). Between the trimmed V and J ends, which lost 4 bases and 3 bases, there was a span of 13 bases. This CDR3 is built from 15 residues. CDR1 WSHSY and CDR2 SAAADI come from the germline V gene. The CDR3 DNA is TGCGCCAGCAGTGCTTCGGGGGGCCGCTACAATGAGCAGTTCTTC. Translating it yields CASSASGGRYNEQFF.

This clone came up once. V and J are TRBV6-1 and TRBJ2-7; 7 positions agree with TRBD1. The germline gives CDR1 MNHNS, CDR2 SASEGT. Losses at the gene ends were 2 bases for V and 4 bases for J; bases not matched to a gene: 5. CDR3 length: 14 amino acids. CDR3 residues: CASSEYRGPYEQYF. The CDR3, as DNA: TGTGCCAGCAGTGAATACAGGGGCCCGTACGAGCAGTACTTC.

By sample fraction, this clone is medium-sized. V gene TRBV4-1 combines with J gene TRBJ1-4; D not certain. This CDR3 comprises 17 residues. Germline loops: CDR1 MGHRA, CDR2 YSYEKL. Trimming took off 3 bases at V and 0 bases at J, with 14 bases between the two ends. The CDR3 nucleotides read TGCGCCAGCAGCCAGCCGAGGGTGCCAGCAACTAATGAAAAACTGTTTTTT. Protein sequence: CASSQPRVPATNEKLFF.

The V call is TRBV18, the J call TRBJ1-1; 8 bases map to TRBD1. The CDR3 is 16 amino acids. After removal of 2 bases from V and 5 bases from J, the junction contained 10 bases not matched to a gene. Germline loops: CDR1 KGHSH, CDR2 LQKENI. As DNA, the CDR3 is TGTGCCAGCTCACCAGGGCTTCAGGGGGCGGGTACTGAAGCTTTCTTT. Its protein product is CASSPGLQGAGTEAFF. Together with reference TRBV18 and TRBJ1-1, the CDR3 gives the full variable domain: NAGVMQNPRHLVRRRGQEARLRCSPMKGHSHVYWYRQLPEEGLKFMVYLQKENIIDESGMPKERFSAEFPKEGPSILRIQQVVRGDSAAYFCASSPGLQGAGTEAFFGQGTRLTVV.

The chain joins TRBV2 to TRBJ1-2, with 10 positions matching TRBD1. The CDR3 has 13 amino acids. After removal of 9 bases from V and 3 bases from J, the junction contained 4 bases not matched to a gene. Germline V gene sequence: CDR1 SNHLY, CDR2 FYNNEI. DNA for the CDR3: TGTGCCAGTGCCGGGACAGGGGACTATGGCTACACCTTC. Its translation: CASAGTGDYGYTF.

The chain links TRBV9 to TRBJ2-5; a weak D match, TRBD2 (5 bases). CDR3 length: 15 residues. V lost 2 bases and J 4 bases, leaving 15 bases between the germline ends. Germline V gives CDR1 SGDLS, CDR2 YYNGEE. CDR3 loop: CASSVRGKSGETQYF. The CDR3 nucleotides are TGTGCCAGCAGCGTCCGGGGTAAGAGTGGAGAGACCCAGTACTTC.

Here the CDR3 DNA reads TGTGCCACCGTCCCCCCTGGCAGGGTCAATCAGCCCCAGCATTTT. It encodes CATVPPGRVNQPQHF. The chain is built from TRBV19 and TRBJ1-5; the D gene is possibly TRBD1 (5 bases). CDR1 and CDR2 (germline): LNHDA, SQIVND (reference sequence). The CDR3 is 15 amino acids. With 10 bases removed from V and 3 bases from J, the gap between germline ends came to 19 bases.

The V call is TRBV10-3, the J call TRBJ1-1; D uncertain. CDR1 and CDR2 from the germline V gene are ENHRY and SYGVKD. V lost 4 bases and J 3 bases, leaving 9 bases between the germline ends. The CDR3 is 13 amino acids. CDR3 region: CAISANRDTEAFF. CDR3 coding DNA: TGTGCCATCAGTGCCAATCGGGACACTGAAGCTTTCTTT.

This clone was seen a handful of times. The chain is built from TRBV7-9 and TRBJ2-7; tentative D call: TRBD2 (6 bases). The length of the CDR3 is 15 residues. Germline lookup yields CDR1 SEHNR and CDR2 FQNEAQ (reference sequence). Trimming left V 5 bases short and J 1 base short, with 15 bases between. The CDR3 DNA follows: TGTGCCAGCAGCCCTCGTTGGGACTCATCCTACGAGCAGTACTTC. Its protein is CASSPRWDSSYEQYF.

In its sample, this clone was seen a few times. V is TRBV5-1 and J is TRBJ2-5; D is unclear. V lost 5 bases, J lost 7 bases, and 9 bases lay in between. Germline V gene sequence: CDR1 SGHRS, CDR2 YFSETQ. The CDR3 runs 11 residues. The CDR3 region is CASSTSGTQYF. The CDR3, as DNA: TGCGCCAGCAGTACCTCAGGGACCCAGTACTTC.

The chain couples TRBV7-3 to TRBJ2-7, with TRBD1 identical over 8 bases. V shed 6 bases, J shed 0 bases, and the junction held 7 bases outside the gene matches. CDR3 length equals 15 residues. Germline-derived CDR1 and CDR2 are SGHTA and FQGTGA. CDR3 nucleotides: TGTGCCAGCAGGACCGGGACAGGTGCCTCCTACGAGCAGTACTTC. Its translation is CASRTGTGASYEQYF.

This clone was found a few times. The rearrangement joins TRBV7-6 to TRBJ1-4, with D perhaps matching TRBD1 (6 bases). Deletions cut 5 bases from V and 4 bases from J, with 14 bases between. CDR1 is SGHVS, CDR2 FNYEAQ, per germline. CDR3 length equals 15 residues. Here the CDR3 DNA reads TGTGCCAGCAGCCCAAGGACAGTCAATAATGAAAAACTGTTTTTT. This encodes CASSPRTVNNEKLFF.